The 16 T cell receptor beta chains below all came from one sample that was sequenced in a study of T cell responses to AZD1222 COVID-19 vaccine. TCRdb's table, derived via immunoSEQ multiplex PCR, lists solely in-frame clones and lacks some. The table shows 130,000 to 150,000 clones, with around nine tenths occurring only once. The source material was peripheral blood, sampled on day 0 of MenACWY control vaccination. Receptor source: an adult in good health.

This rearrangement joins TRBV24-1 to TRBJ1-4, with D maybe TRBD1 (5 bases). This CDR3 contains 11 residues. Germline CDR1 is KGHDR and CDR2 is SFDVKD. Trimming left V 9 bases short and J 7 bases short, with 8 bases between. This chain's CDR3 is CATGAGEKLFF. The CDR3 DNA sequence: TGTGCCACCGGGGCTGGTGAAAAACTGTTTTTT.

The V call is TRBV5-5, the J call TRBJ2-7, with 7 bases aligning to TRBD1. The germline CDR1 and CDR2 sequences are SGHKS and YYEKEE (reference sequence). With V trimmed by 4 bases and J by 5 bases, 6 bases remained unmatched. The CDR3 is made up of 13 amino acids. This CDR3 reads CASSQADRDEQYF. The CDR3 bases are TGTGCCAGCAGCCAAGCCGACAGGGACGAGCAGTACTTC.

The chain carries TRBV3-1 (or the pseudogene TRBV3-2) and TRBJ2-3, with TRBD2 identical over 8 bases. This CDR3 is 15 amino acids long. CDR1 LGHDT and CDR2 YNNKEL come from the germline V gene (reference sequence). V trimming: 3 bases; J trimming: 2 bases; junction bases outside the gene matches: 4. DNA for the CDR3: TGTGCCAGCAGCCATCGGCGGGGGGACACAGATACGCAGTATTTT. Its translation: CASSHRRGDTDTQYF.

The J gene is TRBJ1-1, the V gene TRBV7-9, with D tentatively TRBD1 (6 bases). V was trimmed by 7 bases and J by 3 bases, leaving 6 bases between them. The CDR3 runs 11 residues. CDR1 is SEHNR, CDR2 FQNEAQ, per germline (reference sequence). As DNA, the CDR3 is TGTGCCAGCACAGGGGACACTGAAGCTTTCTTT. This translates into CASTGDTEAFF.

The chain links TRBV4-1 to TRBJ1-4; maybe TRBD1 (5 bases). Germline assignment: CDR1 MGHRA and CDR2 YSYEKL. The V and J ends lost 5 bases and 0 bases respectively, with 10 bases between them. This CDR3 is 15 amino acids long. The DNA for the CDR3 is TGCGCCAGCAGCGGGACCGCTGCAACTAATGAAAAACTGTTTTTT. Amino acid sequence: CASSGTAATNEKLFF.

V gene TRBV19 combines with J gene TRBJ1-1; D call uncertain. CDR3 length: 15 residues. The germline V gene has CDR1 LNHDA and CDR2 SQIVND (reference sequence). V was pared by 3 bases and J by 0 bases, with 11 bases between. The CDR3 sequence: CASSIHGKMNTEAFF. The CDR3 nucleotides read TGTGCCAGTAGTATCCACGGTAAGATGAACACTGAAGCTTTCTTT.

The chain combines TRBV7-8 with TRBJ2-5; the D gene is possibly TRBD2 (6 bases). Per germline, CDR1 SGHVS and CDR2 FQNEAQ. This CDR3 is built from 14 residues. Trimming removed 1 base from V and 5 bases from J, with 11 bases in between. DNA for the CDR3: TGTGCCAGCAGCTTAGGGAGGGGTGGGGAGACCCAGTACTTC. Its protein is CASSLGRGGETQYF.

The V call is TRBV6-1, the J call TRBJ2-6; 8 positions match TRBD1. Germline CDR1 MNHNS, CDR2 SASEGT. The CDR3 sequence is 16 residues long. The junction had 3 bases not matched to a gene; V was cut back by 3 bases and J by 2 bases. The CDR3 sequence is CASSEWTGTGANVLTF. CDR3 nucleotides: TGTGCCAGCAGTGAGTGGACAGGGACTGGGGCCAACGTCCTGACTTTC.

The chain joins TRBV29-1 to TRBJ1-2; D is unresolved. Trimming took off 1 base at V and 4 bases at J, with 13 bases between the two ends. CDR1 is SQVTM and CDR2 is ANQGSEA in the germline V gene. The length of the CDR3 is 14 residues. The CDR3 DNA reads as TGCAGCGTTGAAGTGGGCCAGACCTCCTATGGCTACACCTTC. Protein sequence: CSVEVGQTSYGYTF. The full variable domain, its missing parts supplied by reference TRBV29-1 and TRBJ1-2, is SAVISQKPSRDICQRGTSLTIQCQVDSQVTMMFWYRQQPGQSLTLIATANQGSEATYESGFVIDKFPISRPNLTFSTLTVSNMSPEDSSIYLCSVEVGQTSYGYTFGSGTRLTVV.

This chain links TRBV25-1 with TRBJ2-6, with D perhaps TRBD1 (6 bases). The CDR3 is 15 amino acids. V lost 1 base to trimming and J lost 2 bases, with 6 bases between them. Germline CDR1 is MGHDK and CDR2 is SYGVNS. The CDR3 region is CASSEWGPGANVLTF. CDR3 bases: TGTGCCAGCAGTGAATGGGGGCCTGGGGCCAACGTCCTGACTTTC. Supplemented by reference TRBV25-1 and TRBJ2-6, the full variable domain reads EADIYQTPRYLVIGTGKKITLECSQTMGHDKMYWYQQDPGMELHLIHYSYGVNSTEKGDLSSESTVSRIRTEHFPLTLESARPSHTSQYLCASSEWGPGANVLTFGAGSRLTVL.

V usage is TRBV6-1 and J usage is TRBJ2-7; the match to TRBD1 covers 9 bases. J gave up 7 bases and V 4 bases, and 14 bases lay outside the gene matches. The CDR3 is made up of 16 amino acids. Per the germline V gene, CDR1 is MNHNS and CDR2 is SASEGT. CDR3: CASSVIWTGDPFEQYF. Here the CDR3 DNA reads TGTGCCAGCAGTGTGATTTGGACAGGGGATCCTTTTGAGCAGTACTTC.

The chain joins TRBV5-1 to TRBJ1-1, with D unresolved. CDR1 is SGHRS, CDR2 YFSETQ, per germline. V was clipped by 4 bases and J by 0 bases, with 13 bases between them. This CDR3 spans 15 amino acids. As DNA, the CDR3 is TGCGCCAGCAGCCGTGGGAACAGCATGAACACTGAAGCTTTCTTT. It specifies CASSRGNSMNTEAFF.

This clone was seen once. The rearrangement links TRBV6-5 to TRBJ2-7; D possibly uses TRBD1 or TRBD2 (5 bases each). CDR3 length equals 15 residues. The V gene lost 6 bases and the J gene lost 3 bases, with 18 bases spanning the gap. Germline V gives CDR1 MNHEY, CDR2 SVGAGI. The CDR3 region is CASRGDRSNLYEQYF. As DNA, the CDR3 is TGTGCCAGCAGGGGGGACCGATCTAATCTCTACGAGCAGTACTTC.

V and J are TRBV3-1 (or the pseudogene TRBV3-2) and TRBJ2-3; D gene uncertain. CDR3 length: 13 residues. The V end was cut by 1 base, the J end by 7 bases, with 9 bases between. Germline V gene data show CDR1 as LGHDT and CDR2 as YNNKEL (reference sequence). CDR3 nucleotide sequence: TGTGCCAGCAGCCAAGCCCTCGGGTATACGCAGTATTTT. Amino acids: CASSQALGYTQYF.

The chain uses TRBV30 and TRBJ1-2, with 7 bases aligning to TRBD1. The CDR3 has 15 residues. CDR1 and CDR2 (germline): GTSNPN, SVGIG (reference sequence). J was trimmed by 0 bases and V by 2 bases; bases with no gene match: 6. The chain's CDR3 is CAWSTGATTNYGYTF. CDR3 in DNA: TGTGCCTGGAGTACAGGGGCAACAACTAACTATGGCTACACCTTC.

The chain has TRBV10-3 and TRBJ1-5; TRBD1 might be the D (5 bases). Per the germline V gene, CDR1 is ENHRY and CDR2 is SYGVKD. The CDR3 contains 14 residues. V lost 10 bases, J lost 5 bases, and 18 bases lay in between. This chain's CDR3 is CATARQVGDQPQHF. CDR3 nucleotides: TGTGCCACCGCCCGTCAGGTGGGGGATCAGCCCCAGCATTTT.